This T cell receptor (beta chain) was recorded in a study of blood T cell repertoires in COVID-19. As for the study in general: Researchers got acute and convalescent COVID-19 samples from the United States, Italy and Spain. T cells, B-cell-depleted T cells, or PBMCs supplied cDNA or gDNA.

This CDR3 contains 18 residues. Per germline, CDR1 KGHSH and CDR2 LQKENI. Trimming shortened V by 8 bases and J by 4 bases, and 29 bases separated the two germline ends. The assay was immunoSEQ multiplex PCR, and TCRdb's table has in-frame clones only and misses some. The repertoire holds some 70,000 clones, about 89% seen once, with approximately 8.3% in the top ten. Sequencing input: peripheral blood. The rearrangement links TRBV18 to TRBJ1-2; tentatively, D is TRBD1 (5 bases). The clonotype originates from a man aged 45-65 years with active COVID-19. The CDR3 DNA sequence: TGTGCCAGCCCTCACCAATTACAGGAACCGCCTTTACCCTATGGCTACACCTTC. Encoded protein: CASPHQLQEPPLPYGYTF.